These 19 T cell receptor beta chains were all obtained from the same sample, sequenced in a study of OX40 agonist ivuxolimab in advanced cancers. TCRdb's copy holds only in-frame clones and misses some; the assay was immunoSEQ multiplex PCR. The sample contains approximately 30,000 clones, about 76% of which appear only once. Sample: CD4+ or CD8+ T cells sorted from blood, taken in a trial of the OX40 agonist ivuxolimab. These receptors were obtained from an adult with an advanced solid tumor such as melanoma, head and neck, liver or kidney cancer.

This sequence joins TRBV10-3 and TRBJ2-5; D perhaps matches TRBD2 (5 bases). The J call may be mistaken, given a closer DNA end match to TRBJ2-7. This CDR3 contains 13 residues. Germline V gene lookup returns CDR1 ENHRY and CDR2 SYGVKD. CDR3 sequence reads: CAISPLRDYEQYF. DNA of the CDR3: TGTGCCATCAGCCCCCTGAGGGACTACGAGCAGTACTTC.

This chain connects TRBV13 to TRBJ1-1; TRBD1 might be the D (6 bases). Germline assignment: CDR1 PRHDT and CDR2 FYEKMQ (reference sequence). V lost 5 bases and J lost 1, with 14 bases in between. This CDR3 contains 15 residues. In DNA, the CDR3 is TGTGCCAGCAGCCCACTTCCGGGACAGAACACTGAAGCTTTCTTT. Its translation: CASSPLPGQNTEAFF.

This clone appeared once. V is TRBV11-3 and J is TRBJ1-1; possibly TRBD1 for D (6 bases). Germline V gene lookup returns CDR1 SGHNT and CDR2 YENEEA. V was pared by 3 bases and J by 1 base, with 9 bases between. The CDR3 consists of 14 residues. The CDR3 nucleotides read TGTGCCAGCAGCTTTCAGGGGCAGAACACTGAAGCTTTCTTT. Encoded protein: CASSFQGQNTEAFF.

The rearrangement links TRBV6-1 to TRBJ1-5, with 9 nucleotides matching TRBD1. The CDR3 is 15 amino acids. Looked up from germline, CDR1 is MNHNS and CDR2 is SASEGT. V lost 7 bases, J lost 9 bases, and 13 bases stayed unmatched. The CDR3 bases are TGTGCCAGCAAAGCCGGGACAGGGTCCGAATGGCCCCAGCATTTT. It codes for CASKAGTGSEWPQHF.

The V gene is TRBV5-1, the J gene TRBJ2-5; D not certain. V shed 4 bases and J shed 2 bases, with 12 bases lying between them. Germline CDR1 and CDR2: SGHRS and YFSETQ. This CDR3 has 14 amino acids. DNA of the CDR3: TGCGCCAGCAGCCGCCCGGTTGGGCAAGAGACCCAGTACTTC. Protein sequence: CASSRPVGQETQYF.

V usage is TRBV5-4 and J usage is TRBJ2-1, with 12 bases matching TRBD2. Per the germline V gene, CDR1 is SGHNT and CDR2 is YYREEE (reference sequence). V was pared by 4 bases and J by 8 bases, with 4 bases of the junction left unmatched. CDR3 size: 14 residues. The CDR3 spells CASSLTSGSYEQFF. CDR3 nucleotide sequence: TGTGCCAGCAGCCTGACTAGCGGGAGCTATGAGCAGTTCTTC.

This chain uses TRBV6-5 with TRBJ1-2; 7 bases align to TRBD1. Trimming took 4 bases from V and 8 from J; bases not matched to a gene: 13. This CDR3 spans 15 amino acids. Germline CDR1 reads MNHEY; CDR2 reads SVGAGI. Here the CDR3 DNA reads TGTGCCAGCAGTTCTTCCGGGACAGCAGAAAGGGGCTACACCTTC. Translation gives CASSSSGTAERGYTF.

V gene TRBV5-8 combines with J gene TRBJ1-4, with D perhaps matching TRBD1 (5 bases). V shed 4 bases and J shed 7 bases, with 14 bases lying between them. Germline CDR1 reads SGHTS; CDR2 reads YDEGEE. This CDR3 has 14 amino acids. The CDR3 spells CASSTPPGREKLFF. CDR3 DNA sequence: TGTGCCAGCAGCACCCCCCCGGGGCGTGAAAAACTGTTTTTT.

V usage is TRBV11-2 and J usage is TRBJ2-7; perhaps TRBD1 as D (7 bases). Germline V lookup: CDR1 SGHAT, CDR2 FQNNGV. CDR3 length: 15 amino acids. V was clipped by 5 bases and J by 2 bases, with 16 bases between them. The DNA of the CDR3 is TGTGCCAGCAGCCTGGACTACAGGGGTCCCTACGAGCAGTACTTC. This codes for CASSLDYRGPYEQYF. Full variable domain (remainder filled in from reference TRBV11-2 and TRBJ2-7): EAGVAQSPRYKIIEKRQSVAFWCNPISGHATLYWYQQILGQGPKLLIQFQNNGVVDDSQLPKDRFSAERLKGVDSTLKIQPAKLEDSAVYLCASSLDYRGPYEQYFGPGTRLTVT.

The chain uses TRBV18 and TRBJ2-2, with TRBD1 matching 9 bases. The CDR3 is 15 amino acids. The V gene end was trimmed by 2 bases and the J gene end by 5 bases; junction bases not matched to a gene: 3. Per the germline V gene, CDR1 is KGHSH and CDR2 is LQKENI. CDR3 sequence: CASSPTTGGTGELFF. In DNA form, the CDR3 reads TGTGCCAGCTCACCAACGACAGGGGGGACCGGGGAGCTGTTTTTT. The full variable domain, rest sourced from reference TRBV18 and TRBJ2-2, is NAGVMQNPRHLVRRRGQEARLRCSPMKGHSHVYWYRQLPEEGLKFMVYLQKENIIDESGMPKERFSAEFPKEGPSILRIQQVVRGDSAAYFCASSPTTGGTGELFFGEGSRLTVL.

This clone has just a few counts. This chain uses TRBV2 with TRBJ1-2; D is perhaps TRBD1 (6 bases). Trimming pared 6 bases from V and 4 bases from J, leaving 9 bases between. The germline V gene encodes CDR1 SNHLY and CDR2 FYNNEI. The CDR3 is 12 residues long. In DNA, the CDR3 is TGTGCCAGCAGCAGGGGAGTCTATGGCTACACCTTC. It yields the protein CASSRGVYGYTF.

V is TRBV5-1 and J is TRBJ1-6, with 12 bases matching TRBD1. Germline-derived CDR1 and CDR2 are SGHRS and YFSETQ. The V segment lost 4 bases and the J segment 9 bases; nucleotides outside the gene matches: 2. This CDR3 has 14 residues. The CDR3 here is CASSLGQGASPLHF. The CDR3 DNA follows: TGCGCCAGCAGCCTGGGACAGGGGGCTTCACCCCTCCACTTT.

The J gene is TRBJ1-1, the V gene TRBV5-1; the D is unclear. Trimming pared 6 bases from V and 1 base from J, leaving 13 bases between. This CDR3 has 14 amino acids. The V gene's germline CDR1 is SGHRS and CDR2 YFSETQ. CDR3 nucleotides: TGCGCCAGCACGGGCGGGTGGGGGAACACTGAAGCTTTCTTT. It codes for CASTGGWGNTEAFF.

Here the CDR3 reads CASSLTGRDTEAFF. The CDR3 region has the DNA TGCGCCAGCAGCCTAACAGGGAGGGACACTGAAGCTTTCTTT. This chain links TRBV5-1 with TRBJ1-1; D possibly corresponds to TRBD1 (6 bases). The V gene lost 4 bases and the J gene lost 3 bases, with 13 bases spanning the gap. This CDR3 comprises 14 residues. Germline V lookup: CDR1 SGHRS, CDR2 YFSETQ.

The gene calls are TRBV18 and TRBJ2-5; 11 bases fit TRBD2. Germline V gives CDR1 KGHSH, CDR2 LQKENI. Germline trimming cut 2 bases from V and 4 bases from J; bases unmatched to any gene: 6. The CDR3 is 16 residues long. The CDR3 region has the DNA TGTGCCAGCTCACCAGGTAGCGGGAGGGCCCCAGAGACCCAGTACTTC. Protein sequence: CASSPGSGRAPETQYF.

The chain couples TRBV11-2 to TRBJ2-7; tentatively, D is TRBD2 (6 bases). The CDR3 extends over 13 amino acids. V shed 3 bases and J shed 5 bases, with 11 bases lying between them. CDR1 is SGHAT and CDR2 is FQNNGV in the germline V gene. The CDR3: CASSFRTIDEQYF. The CDR3, as DNA: TGTGCCAGCAGCTTCAGGACTATAGACGAGCAGTACTTC.

This chain links TRBV30 with TRBJ1-1; no clear D gene. V lost 5 bases and J lost 2, with 12 bases in between. This CDR3 has 13 residues. CDR1 and CDR2 (germline): GTSNPN, SVGIG (reference sequence). CDR3 sequence: CAWGRNSNTEAFF. CDR3 sequence (DNA): TGTGCCTGGGGTCGAAACAGTAACACTGAAGCTTTCTTT. The full variable domain, its missing parts supplied by reference TRBV30 and TRBJ1-1, is SQTIHQWPATLVQPVGSPLSLECTVEGTSNPNLYWYRQAAGRGLQLLFYSVGIGQISSEVPQNLSASRPQDRQFILSSKKLLLSDSGFYLCAWGRNSNTEAFFGQGTRLTVV.

The chain has TRBV27 and TRBJ1-4; TRBD1 matches 8 bases. This CDR3 spans 13 amino acids. The germline V gene encodes CDR1 MNHEY and CDR2 SMNVEV (reference sequence). The junction had 8 bases not matched to a gene; V was cut back by 11 bases and J by 6 bases. The chain's CDR3 is CACGGQAHEKLFF. CDR3 in DNA: TGTGCCTGCGGGGGACAGGCGCATGAAAAACTGTTTTTT. The whole variable domain, remainder taken from reference TRBV27 and TRBJ1-4, is EAQVTQNPRYLITVTGKKLTVTCSQNMNHEYMSWYRQDPGLGLRQIYYSMNVEVTDKGDVPEGYKVSRKEKRNFPLILESPSPNQTSLYFCACGGQAHEKLFFGSGTQLSVL.

The chain uses TRBV5-4 and TRBJ2-6; D possibly corresponds to TRBD1 (5 bases). CDR1 SGHNT and CDR2 YYREEE come from the germline V gene (reference sequence). V shed 2 bases and J shed 3 bases, with 9 bases lying between them. CDR3 length equals 15 residues. The CDR3 bases are TGTGCCAGCAGCTTACAGGTTGGTGGGGCCAACGTCCTGACTTTC. As protein: CASSLQVGGANVLTF.